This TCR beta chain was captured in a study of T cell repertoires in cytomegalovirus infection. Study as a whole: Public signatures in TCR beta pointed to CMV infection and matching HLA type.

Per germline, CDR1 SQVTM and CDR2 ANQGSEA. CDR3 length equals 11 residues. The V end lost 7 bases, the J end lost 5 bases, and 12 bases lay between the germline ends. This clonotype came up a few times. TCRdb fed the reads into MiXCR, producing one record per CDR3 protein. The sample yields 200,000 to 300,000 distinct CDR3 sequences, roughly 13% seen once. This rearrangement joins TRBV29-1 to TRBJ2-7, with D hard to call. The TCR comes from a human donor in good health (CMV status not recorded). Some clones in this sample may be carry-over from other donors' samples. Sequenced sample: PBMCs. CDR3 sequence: CSAGQSNEQYF. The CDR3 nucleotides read TGCAGCGCTGGGCAATCCAACGAGCAGTACTTC.